A selection of T cell receptor beta chains follows, all from one sample in a study of blood T cell repertoires in COVID-19. The method was immunoSEQ multiplex PCR; TCRdb's version includes in-frame clones alone and lacks a portion of them. The data hold roughly 90,000 clones, with about 80% observed a single time. The sample was peripheral blood. The receptors stem from a human donor in a cohort sampled during active COVID-19. Each CDR3 is given with its conserved first and last residue.

v_call cdr3_aa
TRBV6-5 CASRQGLANEKLFF
TRBV4-2 CASSRAVNNEQFF
TRBV28 CASSLPPAVNEQFF
TRBV6-2/TRBV6-3 CASSFLSGRLVGEQYF
TRBV2 CASSEEQGARSPLHF
TRBV6-6 CASSRTGTGSYSNQPQHF
TRBV5-6 CASSLGDRAGNYGYTF
TRBV5-1 CASSLAGEPEYEQYF
TRBV6-2/TRBV6-3 CASSLDRAGANVLTF
TRBV6-6 CASTPMGTSNQPQHF
TRBV19 CASSSRQGKLFF
TRBV3-1/TRBV3-2 CASSRSGSSYNEQFF
TRBV28 CASSHGGGPTLSTDTQYF
TRBV19 CASSIRGKGNQPQHF
TRBV5-6 CASTWGQLETQYF
TRBV29-1 CSVESVAGGIDNEQFF
TRBV10-3 CAISDRTGGTDTQYF
TRBV19 CASSMGGSSYNEQFF
TRBV12-5 CASGRQIATQYF
TRBV19 CASSPRQGSGYTF
TRBV28 CASSQGLRRETQYF
TRBV19 CASSPRDSPFNEQFF
TRBV4-1 CASSQPLLAGGSYEQYF
TRBV5-1 CASSSAGTSNTGELFF
TRBV10-1 CASSESSGNNSPLHF
TRBV7-9 CASSFSSGANTIYF
TRBV28 CASTLGGQGNNEQFF
TRBV19 CASSMRNYGYTF
TRBV18 CASSPGQTDTQYF
TRBV11-3 CASSLGTGTYEQYF
TRBV19 CAISGGRTGELFF
TRBV9 CASSDSPSGLYNEQFF
TRBV19 CASSRRLAGSSYEQYF
TRBV18 CASSPRRQPENSQPQHF
TRBV28 CAYSGANVLTF
TRBV5-1 CASSTTGYQETQYF
TRBV7-6 CASSSPGLGEQFF
TRBV6-5 CASSYSVAGSETQYF
TRBV7-2 CASSSTGYGYTF
TRBV19 CASSIDLGLSHLPQPQFF
TRBV6-1 CASSERGSGITYEQYF